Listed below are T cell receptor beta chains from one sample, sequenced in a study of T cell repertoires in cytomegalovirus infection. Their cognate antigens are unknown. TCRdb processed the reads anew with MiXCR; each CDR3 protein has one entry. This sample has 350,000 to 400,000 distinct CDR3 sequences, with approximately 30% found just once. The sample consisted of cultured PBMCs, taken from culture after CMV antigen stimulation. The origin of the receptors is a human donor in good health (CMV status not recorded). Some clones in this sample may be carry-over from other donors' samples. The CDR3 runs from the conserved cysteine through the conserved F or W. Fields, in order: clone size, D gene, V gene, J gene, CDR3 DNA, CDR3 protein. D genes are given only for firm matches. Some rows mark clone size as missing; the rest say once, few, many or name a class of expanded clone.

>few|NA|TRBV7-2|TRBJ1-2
TGTGCCAGCAGCTTGGAGATGGGGGCCAACTATGGCTACACCTTC
CASSLEMGANYGYTF
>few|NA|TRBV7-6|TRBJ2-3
TGTGCCAGCAGCTTAGCTGTAACAGGGATAACAGATACGCAGTATTTT
CASSLAVTGITDTQYF
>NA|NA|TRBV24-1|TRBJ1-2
TGTGCCACCGCCAGGGATAACTATGGCTACACCTTC
CATARDNYGYTF
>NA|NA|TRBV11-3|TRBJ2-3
TGTGCCAGCAGCCGGTCCCGCGGGACAGATACGCAGTATTTT
CASSRSRGTDTQYF
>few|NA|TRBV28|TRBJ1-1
TGTGCCAGCAGTAATCCGGGCGGGGCCACTGAAGCTTTCTTT
CASSNPGGATEAFF
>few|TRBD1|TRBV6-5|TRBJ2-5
TGTGCCAGCAGTTCTTACACAGGGGTCCTACAAGAGACCCAGTACTTC
CASSSYTGVLQETQYF
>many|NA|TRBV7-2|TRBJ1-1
TGTGCCAGCAGCATATACTCCTGGCCCCGTTTT
CASSIYSWPRF
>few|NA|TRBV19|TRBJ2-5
TGTGCCAGTAGTATTGGGGGGTTTGTGACCCAGTACTTC
CASSIGGFVTQYF
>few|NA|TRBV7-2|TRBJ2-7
TGTGCCAGCAGCTTAGTAGTCAGTTCCTACGAGCAGTACTTC
CASSLVVSSYEQYF
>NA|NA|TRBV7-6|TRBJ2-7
TGTGCCAGCAGCCCCCCCGGCGGGGGCTGGTACGAGCAGTACTTC
CASSPPGGGWYEQYF
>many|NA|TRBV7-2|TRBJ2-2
TGTGCCAGCAGCCTAGGGCCGGCCTCCGGGGAGCTGTTTTTT
CASSLGPASGELFF
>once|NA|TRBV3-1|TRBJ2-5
TGTGCCAGCAGCCAACTTATCCAAGAGACCCAGTACTTC
CASSQLIQETQYF
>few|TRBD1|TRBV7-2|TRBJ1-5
TGTGCCAGTTCTACGGGGACAGGGAGTCAGCCCCAGCATTTT
CASSTGTGSQPQHF
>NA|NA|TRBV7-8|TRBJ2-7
TGTGCCAGCAGCTTAGAGTTAGGGGACTACGAGCAGTACTTC
CASSLELGDYEQYF
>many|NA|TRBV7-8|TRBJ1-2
TGTGCCAGCAGCTTAACCGAGAATTCGGACTATGGCTACACCTTC
CASSLTENSDYGYTF
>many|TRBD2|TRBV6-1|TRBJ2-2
TGTGCCAGCAGTGACGTCTTGGGAGCGGGAACGAACACCGGGGAGCTGTTTTTT
CASSDVLGAGTNTGELFF
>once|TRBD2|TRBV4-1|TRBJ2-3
TGCGCCAGCACTCCCGGCCCGCTAGATAGCGGGAGCGCAGATACGCAGTATTTT
CASTPGPLDSGSADTQYF
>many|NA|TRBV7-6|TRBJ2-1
TGTGCCAGCAGCTTAGGGACAGCCAAAACGGATGAGCAGTTCTTC
CASSLGTAKTDEQFF
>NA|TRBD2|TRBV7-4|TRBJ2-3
TGTGCCAGCAGCCCCCGAGGTTCCAGCGGGAGTCAAGCAGATACGCAGTATTTT
CASSPRGSSGSQADTQYF
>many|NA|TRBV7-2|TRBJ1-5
TGTGCCAGCAGCTTAGAAGGGAAAAAGGGTCAGCCCCAGCATTTT
CASSLEGKKGQPQHF
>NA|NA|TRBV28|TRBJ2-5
TGTGCCAGCAGTGGCCCGAACGGGATGCAAGAGACCCAGTACTTC
CASSGPNGMQETQYF
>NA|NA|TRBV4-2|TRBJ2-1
TGTGCCAGCAGCCACGAAGCCGGGAGCCTAAATGAGCAGTTCTTC
CASSHEAGSLNEQFF
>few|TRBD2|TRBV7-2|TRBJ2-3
TGTGCCAGCAGCTTACGGACTAGCCTCAGCACAGATACGCAGTATTTT
CASSLRTSLSTDTQYF
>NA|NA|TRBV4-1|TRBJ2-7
TGCGCCAGCAGCCAGCAGCCAAGCGGGTACGACGAGCAGTACTTC
CASSQQPSGYDEQYF
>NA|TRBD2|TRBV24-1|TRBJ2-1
TGTGCCACCAGTGATCCGACTAGCGGGAGAACCGATGAGCAGTTCTTC
CATSDPTSGRTDEQFF
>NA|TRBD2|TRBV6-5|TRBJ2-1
TGTGCCAGCAGTGGGCTCCGGACTAGCGGGAGCTCCTACAATGAGCAGTTCTTC
CASSGLRTSGSSYNEQFF
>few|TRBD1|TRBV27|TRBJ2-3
TGTGCCAGCAGTACCCGGACAGGGGTGACAGATACGCAGTATTTT
CASSTRTGVTDTQYF
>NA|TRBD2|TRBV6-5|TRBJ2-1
TGTGCCAGCAGGCGACTAGCGGGAGGACGGGGGAATGAGCAGTTCTTC
CASRRLAGGRGNEQFF
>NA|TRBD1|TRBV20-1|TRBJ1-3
TGCAGTGCCGACACGGGACAGGGGGCTGTAAACACCATATATTTT
CSADTGQGAVNTIYF
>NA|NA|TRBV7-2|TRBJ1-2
TGTGCCAGCAGCTTAGAGGCAGGACACTATGGCTACACCTTC
CASSLEAGHYGYTF
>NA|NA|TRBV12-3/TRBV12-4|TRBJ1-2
TGTGCCAGCTCTGTCAGGAACTATGGCTACACCTTC
CASSVRNYGYTF
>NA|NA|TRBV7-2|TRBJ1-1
TGTGCCAGCAGCTTAGTTAGCAGCACTGAAGCTTTCTTT
CASSLVSSTEAFF
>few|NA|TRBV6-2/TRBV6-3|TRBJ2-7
TGTGCCAGCAGGAGGACAGACTCCTACGAGCAGTACTTC
CASRRTDSYEQYF
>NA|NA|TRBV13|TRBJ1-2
TGTGCCAGCAGTAAAGTGGGCAGGGAGGATCATGGCTACACCTTC
CASSKVGREDHGYTF
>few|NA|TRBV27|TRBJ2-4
TGTGCCAGCAGTCTGGGTTATGGCAAAAACATTCAGTACTTC
CASSLGYGKNIQYF
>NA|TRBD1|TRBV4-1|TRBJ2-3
TGCGCCAGCAGCCGTGAACAGGGGCGGACGACAGATACGCAGTATTTT
CASSREQGRTTDTQYF
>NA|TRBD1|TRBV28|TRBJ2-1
TGTGCCAGCAGCAGGGACAGGGGTCACGACAATGAGCAGTTCTTC
CASSRDRGHDNEQFF
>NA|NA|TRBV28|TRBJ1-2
TGTGCCAGCAGTTTAGCCGGCGGCTACACCTTC
CASSLAGGYTF
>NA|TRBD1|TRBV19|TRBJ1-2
TGTGCCAGTAAGCCGGGACAGGGGGCGTATGGCTACACCTTC
CASKPGQGAYGYTF
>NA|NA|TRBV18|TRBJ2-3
TGTGCCAGCTCACCACAGGGTTGGGATACGCAGTATTTT
CASSPQGWDTQYF
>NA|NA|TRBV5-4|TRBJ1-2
TGTGCCAGCAGCTCGGGGGGGGCAGGGGCTGGCTACACCTTC
CASSSGGAGAGYTF